What follows are 2 T cell receptor beta chains derived from one specimen sequenced in a study of shared T cell receptors in the human thymus. Profiled with immunoSEQ multiplex PCR; TCRdb holds only in-frame clones, not every one. This sample carries some 660,000 clones, about 87% of them seen once, and the ten largest clones take 0.009% to 0.0095%. These data were also filed under a second study, of human thymus T cells.

Sequenced material: thymocytes. Receptors originate from a boy under three years old with a congenital heart defect.

The chain recombines TRBV15 with TRBJ2-5; 7 nucleotides agree with TRBD1. This CDR3 has 15 amino acids. V lost 3 bases to trimming and J lost 5 bases; unmatched junction nucleotides: 9. CDR1 is LNHNV, CDR2 YYDKDF, per germline (reference sequence). The CDR3 DNA reads TGTGCCACCAGCAGTAGTGACAGGGTGGGGGAGACCCAGTACTTC. It specifies CATSSSDRVGETQYF.

The chain employs TRBV5-5 and TRBJ1-2; 9 bases map to TRBD1. CDR1 and CDR2 from the germline V gene are SGHKS and YYEKEE (reference sequence). With 3 bases clipped from V and 3 bases from J, the junction kept 9 bases outside the gene matches. This CDR3 is 16 amino acids long. This chain's CDR3 is CASSWWGTGWDYGYTF. The DNA for the CDR3 is TGTGCCAGCAGCTGGTGGGGGACAGGGTGGGACTATGGCTACACCTTC.